Listed here are 32 T cell receptor beta chains from one sample, sequenced in a study of T cell responses to AZD1222 COVID-19 vaccine. Clones were sequenced by immunoSEQ multiplex PCR, and TCRdb holds only the in-frame ones, with some missing. The sample holds 110,000 to 150,000 clones, more than 70% seen once. The sample was peripheral blood, taken 28 days after the second AZD1222 dose. These TCRs come from an adult who received the AZD1222 COVID-19 vaccine.

The CDR3 protein is CASSPVAVEAGSSEQYF. DNA for the CDR3: TGCGCCAGCAGCCCCGTGGCCGTCGAAGCGGGATCAAGCGAGCAGTACTTC. The chain combines TRBV5-1 with TRBJ2-7, with 7 bases matching TRBD2. The junction had 19 bases not matched to a gene; V was cut back by 4 bases and J by 6 bases. Per the germline V gene, CDR1 is SGHRS and CDR2 is YFSETQ. This CDR3 is 17 amino acids long.

The chain links TRBV6-5 to TRBJ2-7; TRBD1 matches 7 bases. Trimming cost V 2 bases and J 4 bases; bases outside gene matches: 2. The CDR3 extends over 13 amino acids. The V gene's germline CDR1 is MNHEY and CDR2 SVGAGI. In DNA, the CDR3 is TGTGCCAGCAGTTACATGGACAGGTACGAGCAGTACTTC. It yields the protein CASSYMDRYEQYF.

The rearrangement uses TRBV2 and TRBJ1-1; D is undetermined. CDR1 is SNHLY and CDR2 is FYNNEI in the germline V gene. Trimming stripped 8 bases from V and 0 bases from J, with 16 bases between. CDR3 length: 15 residues. The CDR3 DNA is TGTGCCAGCCGTGGAAGAGAAACTTTGAACACTGAAGCTTTCTTT. This encodes CASRGRETLNTEAFF.

Points on this clone: Other DNA sequences from this sample encode an identical CDR3 as well. The V and J genes are TRBV6-2 or TRBV6-3 and TRBJ2-3; D gene unclear. Germline values: CDR1 MNHEY, CDR2 SVGEGT. V lost 5 bases and J 2 bases, leaving 5 bases between the germline ends. The CDR3 spans 12 residues. CDR3 bases: TGTGCCAGCAGTACCAACACAGATACGCAGTATTTT. As protein: CASSTNTDTQYF.

The rearrangement uses TRBV6-6 and TRBJ1-5; D is unresolved. From germline, CDR1 is MNHNY and CDR2 SVGAGI (reference sequence). V was pared by 5 bases and J by 0 bases, with 20 bases between. This CDR3 has 18 residues. In DNA form, the CDR3 reads TGTGCCAGCAGTCCGGACTCTGGAGGACCCTATAGCAATCAGCCCCAGCATTTT. Its protein is CASSPDSGGPYSNQPQHF.

This chain connects TRBV7-2 to TRBJ2-3; 9 bases line up with TRBD1. V shed 4 bases and J 6 bases; nucleotides not matched to a gene: 11. The CDR3 runs to 16 residues. Looked up from germline, CDR1 is SGHTA and CDR2 is FQGNSA. The CDR3 loop is CASSSSQGAAGDTQYF. The DNA of the CDR3 is TGTGCCAGCAGCTCCTCACAGGGGGCGGCTGGGGATACGCAGTATTTT.

The chain links TRBV5-5 to TRBJ2-1; the D is unclear. Germline V CDR1 and CDR2: SGHKS, YYEKEE (reference sequence). Trimming took off 0 bases at V and 7 bases at J, with 20 bases between the two ends. The CDR3 consists of 17 residues. CDR3 protein: CASSLAPQTSWWNEQFF. In DNA form, the CDR3 reads TGTGCCAGCAGCTTGGCCCCACAGACATCTTGGTGGAATGAGCAGTTCTTC.

The V gene is TRBV30, the J gene TRBJ1-2; no definite D call. The CDR3 is 13 amino acids. Germline V gene sequence: CDR1 GTSNPN, CDR2 SVGIG (reference sequence). V was clipped by 0 bases and J by 8 bases, with 13 bases between them. DNA for the CDR3: TGTGCCTGGAGTGTACGGCATCGTGAGGGCTACACCTTC. Translated: CAWSVRHREGYTF.

This clone appeared once. The CDR3 is CASSLRARPSSGANVLTF. The DNA of the CDR3 is TGTGCCAGCAGTCTGCGGGCCAGACCGAGCTCTGGGGCCAACGTCCTGACTTTC. The rearrangement joins TRBV27 to TRBJ2-6, with D perhaps TRBD2 (5 bases). This CDR3 has 18 residues. The V end lost 5 bases, the J end lost 0 bases, and 17 bases lay between the germline ends. Germline V gene sequence: CDR1 MNHEY, CDR2 SMNVEV (reference sequence).

V gene TRBV28 combines with J gene TRBJ2-6, with 12 bases aligning to TRBD2. The CDR3 contains 18 residues. Germline-derived CDR1 and CDR2 are MDHEN and SYDVKM. The V segment lost 7 bases and the J segment 0 bases; nucleotides outside the gene matches: 7. The CDR3 region is CASTQLAGGHSGANVLTF. CDR3 nucleotide sequence: TGTGCCAGCACCCAACTAGCGGGAGGACACTCTGGGGCCAACGTCCTGACTTTC.

V is TRBV10-1 and J is TRBJ2-7; TRBD1 matches 9 bases. The germline CDR1 and CDR2 sequences are WNHNN and SYGVQD (reference sequence). The J segment lost 2 bases and the V segment lost 4 bases, leaving 12 bases of the junction unmatched. The CDR3 totals 17 residues. CDR3 loop: CASSAGQGLVVAYEQYF. For the CDR3, the DNA is TGCGCCAGCAGTGCGGGACAGGGTTTAGTGGTAGCCTACGAGCAGTACTTC.

In DNA, the CDR3 is TGTGCCTGGAATTCGGGACAGGGATTGGGGTGGGAAGATACGCAGTATTTT. Translating it yields CAWNSGQGLGWEDTQYF. The rearrangement links TRBV30 to TRBJ2-3; 9 bases agree with TRBD1. V lost 4 bases to trimming and J lost 5 bases; unmatched junction nucleotides: 16. The CDR3 spans 17 residues. CDR1 is GTSNPN and CDR2 is SVGIG in the germline V gene (reference sequence).

The chain uses TRBV5-6 and TRBJ2-7; TRBD2 matches 7 bases. Germline CDR1 SGHDT, CDR2 YYEEEE. The ends lost 6 bases at V and 6 bases at J; junction bases unmatched: 15. The CDR3 contains 15 residues. The CDR3 reads CASTRGLAGVLEQYF. Here the CDR3 DNA reads TGTGCCAGCACCCGTGGATTGGCGGGAGTTCTCGAGCAGTACTTC.

CDR3 nucleotide sequence: TGTGCCAGCAGTGACTCCAGGGGAGGTGGCACAGATACGCAGTATTTT. This gives the protein CASSDSRGGGTDTQYF. The chain carries TRBV6-4 and TRBJ2-3; D is perhaps TRBD1 or TRBD2 (6 bases each). Trimming left V 0 bases short and J 1 base short, with 11 bases between. CDR3 length equals 16 residues. Germline CDR1 is MRHNA and CDR2 is SNTAGT.

This clone has a single count. This rearrangement joins TRBV2 to TRBJ2-7; no firm D call. V was pared by 9 bases and J by 9 bases, with 9 bases between. Germline CDR1 and CDR2: SNHLY and FYNNEI. The CDR3 totals 9 residues. As DNA, the CDR3 is TGTGCCAGTGGGGATAGGCAGTACTTC. Protein sequence: CASGDRQYF.

This sequence joins TRBV5-1 and TRBJ2-3, with D perhaps matching TRBD1 (6 bases). Germline V gene lookup returns CDR1 SGHRS and CDR2 YFSETQ. V shed 4 bases and J shed 4 bases, with 10 bases lying between them. The length of the CDR3 is 13 residues. As DNA, the CDR3 is TGCGCCAGCAGCAAGGACAGACCAGATACGCAGTATTTT. Protein sequence: CASSKDRPDTQYF.

Concerning this clone: Relative to the germline gene, one junction end is altered; a read error may explain this. The chain recombines TRBV4-2 with TRBJ2-1, with TRBD1 matching over 9 bases. This CDR3 is 13 amino acids long. CDR1 is LGHNA, CDR2 YNFKEQ, per germline. The chain's CDR3 is CASSPVGDRDSVF. DNA of the CDR3: TGTGCCAGCAGCCCAGTCGGGGACAGGGATAGCGTCTTC.

The V and J genes are TRBV3-1 (or the pseudogene TRBV3-2) and TRBJ2-1, with D maybe TRBD2 (7 bases). V was trimmed by 4 bases and J by 4 bases, leaving 11 bases between them. The length of the CDR3 is 14 residues. Looked up from germline, CDR1 is LGHDT and CDR2 is YNNKEL (reference sequence). This chain's CDR3 is CASSLAGAYNEQFF. Here the CDR3 DNA reads TGTGCCAGCAGCCTCGCGGGGGCTTACAATGAGCAGTTCTTC.

This chain links TRBV11-3 with TRBJ2-3; 8 nucleotides line up with TRBD2. CDR3 length equals 16 residues. Germline CDR1 reads SGHNT; CDR2 reads YENEEA. Unmatched junction bases numbered 7, after V lost 4 bases and J lost 1 base. CDR3 loop: CASSSGGGQGTDTQYF. DNA of the CDR3: TGTGCCAGCAGCTCGGGCGGGGGGCAGGGCACAGATACGCAGTATTTT.

The CDR3 loop is CASIWAGVGAFF. Written as DNA, the CDR3 is TGTGCCAGTATCTGGGCCGGGGTCGGAGCTTTCTTT. This sequence joins TRBV19 and TRBJ1-1; unclear D gene. Germline CDR1 and CDR2: LNHDA and SQIVND (reference sequence). The ends were cut back, 7 bases at V and 10 bases at J, with 16 bases in the middle. The CDR3 is 12 amino acids.

V is TRBV19 and J is TRBJ1-1; D perhaps matches TRBD1 (5 bases). Trimming pared 0 bases from V and 10 bases from J, leaving 15 bases between. Germline CDR1 and CDR2: LNHDA and SQIVND (reference sequence). The CDR3 totals 14 residues. CDR3 in DNA: TGTGCCAGTAGTATAGAAGAGGGCCAGGGTCGAGCTTTCTTT. Translating gives CASSIEEGQGRAFF.

The sample holds one count of this clone. V is TRBV2 and J is TRBJ2-3, with a possible D match to TRBD2 (5 bases). This CDR3 is built from 15 residues. Per the germline V gene, CDR1 is SNHLY and CDR2 is FYNNEI. The V gene lost 10 bases and the J gene lost 1 base, with 18 bases spanning the gap. The CDR3 is CATRRENGRTDTQYF. For the CDR3, the DNA is TGTGCCACCCGTCGGGAAAATGGTCGCACAGATACGCAGTATTTT.

The rearrangement joins TRBV5-5 to TRBJ1-3, with D perhaps matching TRBD1 (5 bases). From germline, CDR1 is SGHKS and CDR2 YYEKEE (reference sequence). With 4 bases removed from V and 4 bases from J, the gap between germline ends came to 18 bases. The CDR3 loop spans 16 amino acids. The CDR3 here is CASSPAGDRSGNTIYF. In DNA, the CDR3 is TGTGCCAGCAGCCCGGCGGGGGATAGATCCGGAAACACCATATATTTT. Drawing the rest from reference TRBV5-5 and TRBJ1-3, the complete variable domain is DAGVTQSPTHLIKTRGQQVTLRCSPISGHKSVSWYQQVLGQGPQFIFQYYEKEERGRGNFPDRFSARQFPNYSSELNVNALLLGDSALYLCASSPAGDRSGNTIYFGEGSWLTVV.

This rearrangement joins TRBV7-2 to TRBJ1-4; no clear D gene. Between the trimmed V and J ends, which lost 1 base and 8 bases, there was a span of 11 bases. The CDR3 covers 14 residues. Germline CDR1 and CDR2: SGHTA and FQGNSA. CDR3 coding DNA: TGTGCCAGCAGCTTAGATGGCTTCGTGGAAAAACTGTTTTTT. Amino acid sequence: CASSLDGFVEKLFF.

The J gene is TRBJ1-5, the V gene TRBV2; D is undetermined. The germline V gene encodes CDR1 SNHLY and CDR2 FYNNEI. The CDR3 covers 14 residues. The V and J ends lost 4 bases and 1 base respectively, with 8 bases between them. The CDR3 DNA reads TGTGCCAGCAGTGTGGCTTCGAGCAATCAGCCCCAGCATTTT. This sequence encodes CASSVASSNQPQHF.

The chain uses TRBV24-1 and TRBJ1-2; D gene unclear. V shed 3 bases and J shed 3 bases, with 13 bases lying between them. The germline gives CDR1 KGHDR, CDR2 SFDVKD. The CDR3 length is 15 residues. The CDR3 spells CATSDPRTADYGYTF. In DNA form, the CDR3 reads TGTGCCACCAGTGATCCTCGGACTGCAGACTATGGCTACACCTTC.

This clone has just one count. The chain uses TRBV21-1 and TRBJ2-4; the DNA was not compared with TRBD1, the D call given in the table. TRBV21-1 is annotated as a pseudogene. This CDR3 comprises 17 residues. This CDR3 reads CASSKAEDRAIMDIQYF. The DNA for the CDR3 is TGTGCCAGCAGCAAAGCGGAGGACAGGGCCATAATGGACATTCAGTACTTC.

The chain combines TRBV2 with TRBJ1-5, with 8 bases identical to TRBD1. This CDR3 has 14 residues. V dropped 7 bases and J dropped 5; count of bases not matched to a gene: 7. Germline V gene lookup returns CDR1 SNHLY and CDR2 FYNNEI. CDR3 loop: CASTSTGEDQPQHF. In nucleotides, the CDR3 is TGTGCCAGCACCTCGACAGGGGAAGATCAGCCCCAGCATTTT.

The chain uses TRBV7-2 and TRBJ1-2; tentatively, D is TRBD1 (5 bases). This CDR3 region has 14 residues. The V end was cut by 1 base, the J end by 8 bases, with 14 bases between. The germline CDR1 and CDR2 sequences are SGHTA and FQGNSA. The DNA for the CDR3 is TGTGCCAGCAGCTTAGAAGGCCTGCGGGGGGGCTACACCTTC. Translated: CASSLEGLRGGYTF.

The chain links TRBV2 to TRBJ2-1, with 7 bases fitting TRBD2. With 6 bases clipped from V and 13 bases from J, the junction kept 12 bases outside the gene matches. Looked up from germline, CDR1 is SNHLY and CDR2 is FYNNEI. CDR3 size: 13 residues. This CDR3 reads CASRSGTTLTQFF. The CDR3, as DNA: TGTGCCAGCAGAAGCGGGACTACCCTTACACAGTTCTTC.

In regard to this clone: The sample contains more than one DNA sequence encoding this CDR3. This rearrangement joins TRBV18 to TRBJ1-5; D not resolved. Germline V gene lookup returns CDR1 KGHSH and CDR2 LQKENI. V was trimmed by 2 bases and J by 4 bases, leaving 6 bases between them. The CDR3 totals 13 residues. CDR3 in amino acids: CASSPGSNQPQHF. The CDR3 nucleotides are TGTGCCAGCTCACCAGGGAGTAATCAGCCCCAGCATTTT.

The J gene is TRBJ1-2, the V gene TRBV30; TRBD1 aligns across 8 bases. This CDR3 has 12 amino acids. Germline CDR1 GTSNPN, CDR2 SVGIG (reference sequence). V was pared by 5 bases and J by 7 bases, with 6 bases of the junction left unmatched. CDR3 sequence: CAWGQGAGGYTF. In nucleotides, the CDR3 is TGTGCCTGGGGCCAGGGGGCAGGTGGCTACACCTTC.